Listed below are T cell receptor beta chains from one sample, sequenced in a study of blood T cell repertoires in COVID-19. The assay was immunoSEQ multiplex PCR, and TCRdb's table has in-frame clones only and misses some. Of around 300,000 clones listed, about nine tenths were seen once; the top ten hold 0.95% to 1.2%. The sequenced sample consisted of PBMCs or T cells enriched from blood (not recorded which). The receptors come from a woman between 25 and 40 years old who had recovered from COVID-19. The CDR3 runs from the conserved cysteine through the conserved F or W.

cdr3_aa | j_call | v_call
CATSRGSTGPGANVLTF | TRBJ2-6 | TRBV15
CASKSAGGYTDTQYF | TRBJ2-3 | TRBV19
CATSGRPGQGAGNTIYF | TRBJ1-3 | TRBV24-1
CASSVGQRNYEQYF | TRBJ2-7 | TRBV11-2
CASSQGAGTGAITGELFF | TRBJ2-2 | TRBV3-1/TRBV3-2
CAISSRLAGHHNEQFF | TRBJ2-1 | TRBV10-3
CASSLFGGTGELFF | TRBJ2-2 | TRBV5-1
CASSLVGGQERGYTF | TRBJ1-2 | TRBV5-6
CASCPGQGRTEAFF | TRBJ1-1 | TRBV6-5
CASSGPVNTEAFF | TRBJ1-1 | TRBV25-1
CASSSRASYNEQFF | TRBJ2-1 | TRBV13
CASSVSTDTQYF | TRBJ2-3 | TRBV2
CSVEEMQGETQYF | TRBJ2-5 | TRBV29-1
CASSYLGKRADTQYF | TRBJ2-3 | TRBV6-5
CASSPHTGKLNSPLHF | TRBJ1-6 | TRBV28
CATSSFETGRSYEQYF | TRBJ2-7 | TRBV15
CASSSSPYEQYF | TRBJ2-7 | TRBV6-2/TRBV6-3
CASSLDRRGQGGSGANVLTF | TRBJ2-6 | TRBV11-2
CASSRWAAGDRNQPQHF | TRBJ1-5 | TRBV6-2/TRBV6-3
CASSFWTSGGTDTQYF | TRBJ2-3 | TRBV6-5
CSVVSPQGDYGYTF | TRBJ1-2 | TRBV29-1
CASSSLPGSEQFF | TRBJ2-1 | TRBV27
CASSQTTGGLGETQYF | TRBJ2-5 | TRBV4-2
CASRLAGGPYEQYF | TRBJ2-7 | TRBV2
CASSFNPDTQGGSPLHF | TRBJ1-6 | TRBV9
CASREGLAANEQFF | TRBJ2-1 | TRBV13
CASSEGGARSNQPQHF | TRBJ1-5 | TRBV10-2
CASSLVTGGGVSYNEQFF | TRBJ2-1 | TRBV11-2
CASSLGTSGGQETQYF | TRBJ2-5 | TRBV5-1
CASSSPTLRNSNQPQHF | TRBJ1-5 | TRBV5-8
CAIGTASSSGNTIYF | TRBJ1-3 | TRBV10-3
CASSFRTTNYGYTF | TRBJ1-2 | TRBV5-8
CAISVGELAGSSYEQYF | TRBJ2-7 | TRBV10-3